The text below deals with one T cell receptor beta chain. Its antigen is unknown. The assay was immunoSEQ multiplex PCR, and TCRdb's table has in-frame clones only and misses some. The data hold roughly 76,000 clones, with around nine tenths observed a single time. This entry belongs to a study of OX40 agonist ivuxolimab in advanced cancers. Overall study context: A male proportion of over 70% was recorded, with mean age 60 years and range roughly 23 to 85. Prior therapy, whether anti-PD-1, anti-PD-L1 or anti-CTLA-4, was allowed, and roughly 40% had some.

The study's findings and limits: CD4+ T cells averaged fewer expanded clones than CD8+ T cells.

The germline V gene has CDR1 GTSNPN and CDR2 SVGIG (reference sequence). The CDR3 runs 13 residues. With 2 bases removed from V and 1 base from J, the gap between germline ends came to 7 bases. The sample was CD4+ or CD8+ T cells sorted from blood, taken in a trial of the OX40 agonist ivuxolimab. The source is an adult with an advanced solid tumor such as melanoma, head and neck, liver or kidney cancer. The genes are TRBV30 and TRBJ2-3; D is possibly TRBD2 (5 bases). The CDR3 bases are TGTGCCTGGAGTTCCGGGGGCACAGATACGCAGTATTTT. Translated: CAWSSGGTDTQYF.